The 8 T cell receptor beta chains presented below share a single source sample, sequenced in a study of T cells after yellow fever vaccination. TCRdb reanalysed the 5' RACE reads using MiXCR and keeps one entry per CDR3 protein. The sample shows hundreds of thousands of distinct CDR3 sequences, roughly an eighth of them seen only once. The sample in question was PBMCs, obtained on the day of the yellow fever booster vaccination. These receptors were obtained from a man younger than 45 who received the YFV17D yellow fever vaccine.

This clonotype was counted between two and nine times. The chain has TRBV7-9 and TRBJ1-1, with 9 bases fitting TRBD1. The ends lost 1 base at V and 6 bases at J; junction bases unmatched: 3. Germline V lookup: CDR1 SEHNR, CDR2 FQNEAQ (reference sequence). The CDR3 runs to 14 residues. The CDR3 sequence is CASSLGTGVSEAFF. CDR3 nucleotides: TGTGCCAGCAGCTTAGGGACAGGGGTGTCTGAAGCTTTCTTT.

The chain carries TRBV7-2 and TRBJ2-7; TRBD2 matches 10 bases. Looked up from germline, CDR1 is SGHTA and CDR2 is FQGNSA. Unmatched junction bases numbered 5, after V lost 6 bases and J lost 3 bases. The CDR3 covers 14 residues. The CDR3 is CASRASGSIYEQYF. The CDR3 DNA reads TGTGCCAGCAGGGCTAGCGGGAGTATCTACGAGCAGTACTTC.

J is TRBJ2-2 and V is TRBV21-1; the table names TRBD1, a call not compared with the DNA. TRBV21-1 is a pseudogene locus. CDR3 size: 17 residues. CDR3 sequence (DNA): TGTGCCAGCAGCAAGCGCCTCTGCCGGGACGCATCCAGGGAGCTGTTTTTT. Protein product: CASSKRLCRDASRELFF.

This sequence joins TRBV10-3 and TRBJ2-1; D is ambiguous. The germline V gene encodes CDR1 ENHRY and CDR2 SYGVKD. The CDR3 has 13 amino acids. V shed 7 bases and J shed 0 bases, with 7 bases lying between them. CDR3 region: CAIMETSYNEQFF. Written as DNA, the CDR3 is TGTGCCATCATGGAGACCTCCTACAATGAGCAGTTCTTC.

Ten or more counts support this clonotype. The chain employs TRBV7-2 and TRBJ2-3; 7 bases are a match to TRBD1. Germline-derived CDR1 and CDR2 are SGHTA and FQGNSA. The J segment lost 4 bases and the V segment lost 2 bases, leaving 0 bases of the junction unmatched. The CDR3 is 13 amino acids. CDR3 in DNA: TGTGCCAGCAGCTTACAGGGGGCAGATACGCAGTATTTT. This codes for CASSLQGADTQYF.

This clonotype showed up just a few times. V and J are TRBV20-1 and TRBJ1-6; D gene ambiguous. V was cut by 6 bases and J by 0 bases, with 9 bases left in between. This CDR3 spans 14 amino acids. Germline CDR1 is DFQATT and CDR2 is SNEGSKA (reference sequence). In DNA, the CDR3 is TGCAGTGCCAGCGTGGGCTCCTATAATTCACCCCTCCACTTT. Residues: CSASVGSYNSPLHF.

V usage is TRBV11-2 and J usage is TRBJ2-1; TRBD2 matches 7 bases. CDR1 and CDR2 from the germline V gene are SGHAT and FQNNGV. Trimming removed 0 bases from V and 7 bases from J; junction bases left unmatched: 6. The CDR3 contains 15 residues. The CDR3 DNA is TGTGCCAGCAGCTTAGAAGGCGGGAGTTGGAATGAGCAGTTCTTC. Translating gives CASSLEGGSWNEQFF.

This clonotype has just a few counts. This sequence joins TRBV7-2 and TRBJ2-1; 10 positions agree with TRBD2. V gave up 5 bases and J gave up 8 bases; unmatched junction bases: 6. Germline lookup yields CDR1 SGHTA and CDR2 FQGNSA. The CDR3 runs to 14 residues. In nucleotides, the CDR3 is TGTGCCAGCAGCGACCGGACTAGCGGCGATGAGCAGTTCTTC. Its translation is CASSDRTSGDEQFF. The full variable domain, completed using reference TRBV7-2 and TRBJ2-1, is GAGVSQSPSNKVTEKGKDVELRCDPISGHTALYWYRQSLGQGLEFLIYFQGNSAPDKSGLPSDRFSAERTGGSVSTLTIQRTQQEDSAVYLCASSDRTSGDEQFFGPGTRLTVL.